These 6 T cell receptor beta chains were sequenced from one sample in a study of T cell responses to AZD1222 COVID-19 vaccine (dated by TCRdb to 2020 to 2022). The method was the immunoSEQ multiplex PCR assay. TCRdb re-hosts the immuneACCESS table, in-frame sequences only. Its copies lack some clones; in the studies checked, an unresolved V gene accounts for under half of them, and the cause for the rest is not known. This sample is represented by 180,000 or so clones; 94% of them were singletons. The ten largest clones represent 0.64% of the sample. The sample's time point, from its label and the paper: baseline before first vaccination. The input for sequencing was peripheral blood, taken on day 0 of AZD1222 vaccination. These receptors all stem from an adult in good health.

J is TRBJ1-1 and V is TRBV30; D gene ambiguous. Germline loops: CDR1 GTSNPN, CDR2 SVGIG (reference sequence). CDR3 length: 11 amino acids. Trimming took off 0 bases at V and 11 bases at J, with 10 bases between the two ends. The CDR3 bases are TGTGCCTGGAGTGTACCCCGTTCCGCTTTCTTT. It specifies CAWSVPRSAFF. Supplemented by reference TRBV30 and TRBJ1-1, the full variable domain reads SQTIHQWPATLVQPVGSPLSLECTVEGTSNPNLYWYRQAAGRGLQLLFYSVGIGQISSEVPQNLSASRPQDRQFILSSKKLLLSDSGFYLCAWSVPRSAFFGQGTRLTVV.

The chain employs TRBV2 and TRBJ1-5; TRBD1 is a possible D gene (5 bases). This CDR3 has 14 amino acids. CDR1 and CDR2 (germline): SNHLY, FYNNEI. Trimming removed 3 bases from V and 4 bases from J, with 10 bases in between. The CDR3 loop is CASSDPPGNQPQHF. CDR3 nucleotide sequence: TGTGCCAGCAGTGACCCACCAGGGAATCAGCCCCAGCATTTT.

The J gene is TRBJ2-3, the V gene TRBV28; no clear D. V was trimmed by 6 bases and J by 5 bases, leaving 9 bases between them. The CDR3 spans 12 residues. Germline loops: CDR1 MDHEN, CDR2 SYDVKM. CDR3 sequence (DNA): TGTGCCAGCAGCCCGAGCCTAGATACGCAGTATTTT. Its protein product is CASSPSLDTQYF.

The chain links TRBV4-1 to TRBJ1-1; D gene ambiguous. Germline-derived CDR1 and CDR2 are MGHRA and YSYEKL. The CDR3 has 17 residues. V lost 4 bases and J 2 bases, leaving 20 bases between the germline ends. DNA of the CDR3: TGCGCCAGCAGCCGAACTATCTTAAGTGGGAATAACACTGAAGCTTTCTTT. It is translated as CASSRTILSGNNTEAFF.

Note on this clone: This sample includes further DNA sequences coding for the same CDR3. In nucleotides, the CDR3 is TGCGCCAGCAGCTTGGAGGGTGGCTACACCTTC. Protein product: CASSLEGGYTF. This chain joins TRBV5-1 and TRBJ1-2; no reliable D call. The CDR3 spans 11 residues. V lost 0 bases to trimming and J lost 7 bases, with 4 bases between them. Germline CDR1 reads SGHRS; CDR2 reads YFSETQ. The full variable domain, its missing parts supplied by reference TRBV5-1 and TRBJ1-2, is KAGVTQTPRYLIKTRGQQVTLSCSPISGHRSVSWYQQTPGQGLQFLFEYFSETQRNKGNFPGRFSGRQFSNSRSEMNVSTLELGDSALYLCASSLEGGYTFGSGTRLTVV.

This chain connects TRBV27 to TRBJ2-1; 8 bases fit TRBD2. CDR1 and CDR2 (germline): MNHEY, SMNVEV (reference sequence). V dropped 4 bases and J dropped 15; count of bases not matched to a gene: 8. The CDR3 covers 12 residues. In DNA, the CDR3 is TGTGCCAGCAGTTCCCCAAGCGGGAGTAGGTTCTTC. This gives the protein CASSSPSGSRFF.